This TCR beta chain was captured in a study of blood T cell repertoires in COVID-19. The wider study: Acute and convalescent COVID-19 specimens originated in the United States, Italy and Spain. PBMCs, B-cell-depleted T cells, or T cells provided the cDNA or gDNA that made up the material.

The CDR3 contains 13 residues. Germline CDR1 reads SGHTA; CDR2 reads FQGTGA. With V trimmed by 3 bases and J by 5 bases, 4 bases remained unmatched. Authors' methods: Amplified reference gene primers provided the basis for estimating nucleated cell counts. The protocol was immunoSEQ multiplex PCR, while the TCRdb copy is restricted to in-frame clones and leaves out a portion. The V and J calls and clone size were taken over from that table, and D and trimming were inferred from the DNA. The sample yields 85,000 to 90,000 clones, 87% seen once. Sequenced material: peripheral blood. This clonotype originated in a human donor in a cohort sampled during active COVID-19. The chain uses TRBV7-3 and TRBJ2-7; 7 bases match TRBD2. Written as DNA, the CDR3 is TGTGCCAGCAGCTTGACTAGCACCCACGAGCAGTACTTC. Amino acids: CASSLTSTHEQYF.